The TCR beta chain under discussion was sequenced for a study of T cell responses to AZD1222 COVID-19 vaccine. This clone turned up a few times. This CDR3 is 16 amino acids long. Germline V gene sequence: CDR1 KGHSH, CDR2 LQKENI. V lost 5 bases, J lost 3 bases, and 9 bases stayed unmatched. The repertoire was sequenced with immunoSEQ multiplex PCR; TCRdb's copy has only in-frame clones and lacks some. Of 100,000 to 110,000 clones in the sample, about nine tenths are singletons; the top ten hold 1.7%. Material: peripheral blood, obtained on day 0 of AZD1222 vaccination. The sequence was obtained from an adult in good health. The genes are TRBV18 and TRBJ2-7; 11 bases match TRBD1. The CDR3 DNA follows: TGTGCCAGCTCATTATTTCCCGGGACAGGGGGCTACGAGCAGTACTTC. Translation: CASSLFPGTGGYEQYF.